This T cell receptor (beta chain) was documented in a study of T cell responses to AZD1222 COVID-19 vaccine. V gave up 6 bases and J gave up 4 bases, with 12 bases separating them. Germline V gene data show CDR1 as SNHLY and CDR2 as FYNNEI. The CDR3 runs to 13 residues. Sequencing was performed with immunoSEQ multiplex PCR; in TCRdb, only in-frame clones are kept and a portion is missing. The sample lists roughly 190,000 clones; roughly 92% were seen once. The sequence came from an adult who received the AZD1222 COVID-19 vaccine. This specimen was peripheral blood, taken 28 days after the second AZD1222 dose. The chain is built from TRBV2 and TRBJ1-1, with unresolved D. CDR3 amino acids: CASRSRPGTEAFF. The CDR3 DNA reads as TGTGCCAGCAGAAGTCGCCCAGGCACTGAAGCTTTCTTT.